Listed below are T cell receptor beta chains from one sample, sequenced in a study of monozygotic twins with inflammatory bowel disease. TCRdb reworked the 5' RACE reads into one entry per CDR3 protein, no DNA. Its table lists roughly 160,000 distinct CDR3 sequences. The sequencing sample was made of blood. These receptors came from a human donor with ulcerative colitis or Crohn's disease, or a healthy co-twin of an affected twin (not recorded which). The CDR3 runs from the conserved cysteine through the conserved F or W.

cdr3_length	j_call	v_call	cdr3_aa
12	TRBJ1-2	TRBV7-2	CASSFRQDGYTF
13	TRBJ2-2	TRBV20-1	CSAIRQGSGELFF
18	TRBJ1-1	TRBV7-6	CASSLEVGRPRMNTEAFF
17	TRBJ2-1	TRBV11-2	CASSSTATSGGANEQFF
12	TRBJ2-2	TRBV5-1	CASSEDAGELFF
15	TRBJ2-5	TRBV6-2/TRBV6-3	CASSLSRDRQETQYF
16	TRBJ2-1	TRBV6-5	CASSYSGGASYNEQFF
14	TRBJ1-1	TRBV5-1	CASRRIGGDTEAFF
16	TRBJ1-4	TRBV20-1	CSVGLAPKATNEKLFF
14	TRBJ2-1	TRBV12-3/TRBV12-4	CASRSIQANNEQFF
14	TRBJ2-1	TRBV6-1	CASSTGLEGNEQFF
16	TRBJ1-6	TRBV4-1	CASSQVLSREDSPLHF
15	TRBJ1-1	TRBV19	CASSRDRGMNTEAFF
14	TRBJ1-5	TRBV4-1	CASSQGYSNQPQHF
14	TRBJ1-5	TRBV5-1	CASSLGGSRQPQHF
13	TRBJ2-7	TRBV5-4	CASSLLGSYEQYF
14	TRBJ2-7	TRBV2	CASSRRGYTYEQYF
11	TRBJ1-2	TRBV29-1	CSVTTGFGYTF
17	TRBJ2-7	TRBV5-1	CASSLAASGGAINEQYF
12	TRBJ2-1	TRBV6-6	CASTLSGSEQFF
16	TRBJ2-3	TRBV20-1	CSARFSSGTRTDTQYF
12	TRBJ1-5	TRBV20-1	CSASVGSQPQHF
16	TRBJ1-5	TRBV18	CASSPSTTYLGQPQHF
11	TRBJ1-2	TRBV10-3	CAIKGSYGYTF
15	TRBJ2-1	TRBV5-1	CASSGRDSHYNEQFF
14	TRBJ2-2	TRBV5-1	CASSLFRGPGELFF